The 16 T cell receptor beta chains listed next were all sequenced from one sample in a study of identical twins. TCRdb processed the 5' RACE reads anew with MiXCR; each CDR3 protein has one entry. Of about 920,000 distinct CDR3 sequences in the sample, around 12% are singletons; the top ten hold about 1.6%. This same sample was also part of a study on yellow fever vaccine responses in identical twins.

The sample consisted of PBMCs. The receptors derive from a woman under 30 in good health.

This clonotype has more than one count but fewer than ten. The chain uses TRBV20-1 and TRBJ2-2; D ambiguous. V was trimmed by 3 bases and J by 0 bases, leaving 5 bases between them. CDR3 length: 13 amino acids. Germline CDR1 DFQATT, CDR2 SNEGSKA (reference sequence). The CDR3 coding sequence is TGCAGTGCTAGCGGTTCGAACACCGGGGAGCTGTTTTTT. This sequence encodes CSASGSNTGELFF.

The CDR3 bases are TGTGCCAGCAGCCAAGTCCCGCCACCCGACAGGGCGGATAATGAAAAACTGTTTTTT. It codes for CASSQVPPPDRADNEKLFF. The gene calls are TRBV3-1 and TRBJ1-4; 7 bases are shared with TRBD1. V trimming: 1 base; J trimming: 4 bases; junction bases outside the gene matches: 15. This CDR3 region has 19 residues. Germline V gives CDR1 LGHDT, CDR2 YNNKEL (reference sequence).

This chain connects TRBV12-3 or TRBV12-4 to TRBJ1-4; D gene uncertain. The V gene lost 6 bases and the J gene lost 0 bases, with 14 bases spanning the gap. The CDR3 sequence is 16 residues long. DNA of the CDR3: TGTGCCAGCAGCCCCAGGACTGGGGCAACTAATGAAAAACTGTTTTTT. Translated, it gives CASSPRTGATNEKLFF.

This CDR3 is CAWSVLERGGKNIQYF. DNA of the CDR3: TGTGCCTGGAGTGTACTGGAACGAGGGGGGAAAAACATTCAGTACTTC. This chain joins TRBV30 and TRBJ2-4; the D gene could be TRBD1 or TRBD2 (6 bases each). The germline gives CDR1 GTSNPN, CDR2 SVGIG (reference sequence). The CDR3 is made up of 16 amino acids. Deletions cut 0 bases from V and 4 bases from J, with 16 bases between.

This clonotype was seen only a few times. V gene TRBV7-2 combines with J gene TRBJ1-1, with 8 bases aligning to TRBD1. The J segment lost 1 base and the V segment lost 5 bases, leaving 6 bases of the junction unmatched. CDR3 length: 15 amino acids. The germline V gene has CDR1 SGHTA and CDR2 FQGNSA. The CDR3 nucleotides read TGTGCCAGCAGCACCCGGGACAGGAAGAACACTGAAGCTTTCTTT. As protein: CASSTRDRKNTEAFF.

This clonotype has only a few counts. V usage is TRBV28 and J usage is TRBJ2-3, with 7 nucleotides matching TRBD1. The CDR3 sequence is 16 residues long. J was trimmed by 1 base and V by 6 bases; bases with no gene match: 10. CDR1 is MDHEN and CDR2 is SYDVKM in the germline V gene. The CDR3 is CASSYQGVRGTDTQYF. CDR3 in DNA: TGTGCCAGCAGCTACCAGGGGGTCCGTGGCACAGATACGCAGTATTTT.

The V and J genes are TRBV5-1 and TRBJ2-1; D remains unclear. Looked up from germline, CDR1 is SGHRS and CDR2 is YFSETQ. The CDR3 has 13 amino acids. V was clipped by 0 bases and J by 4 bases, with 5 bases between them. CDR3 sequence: CASSLGEYNEQFF. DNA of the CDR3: TGCGCCAGCAGCTTGGGAGAATACAATGAGCAGTTCTTC. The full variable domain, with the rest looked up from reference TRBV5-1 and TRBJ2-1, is KAGVTQTPRYLIKTRGQQVTLSCSPISGHRSVSWYQQTPGQGLQFLFEYFSETQRNKGNFPGRFSGRQFSNSRSEMNVSTLELGDSALYLCASSLGEYNEQFFGPGTRLTVL.

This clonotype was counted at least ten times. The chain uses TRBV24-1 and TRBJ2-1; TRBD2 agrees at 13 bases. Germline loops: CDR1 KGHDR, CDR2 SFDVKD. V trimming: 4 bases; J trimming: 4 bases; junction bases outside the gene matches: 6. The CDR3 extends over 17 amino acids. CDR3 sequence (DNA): TGTGCCACCAGTGACTGGACTAGCGGGAGCTCATACAATGAGCAGTTCTTC. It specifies CATSDWTSGSSYNEQFF.

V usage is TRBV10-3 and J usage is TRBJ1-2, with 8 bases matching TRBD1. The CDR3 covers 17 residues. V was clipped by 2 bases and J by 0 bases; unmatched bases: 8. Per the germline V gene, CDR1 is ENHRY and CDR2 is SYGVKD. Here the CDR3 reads CAISEAEDRATNYGYTF. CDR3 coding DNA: TGTGCCATCAGTGAGGCTGAGGACAGGGCAACTAACTATGGCTACACCTTC.

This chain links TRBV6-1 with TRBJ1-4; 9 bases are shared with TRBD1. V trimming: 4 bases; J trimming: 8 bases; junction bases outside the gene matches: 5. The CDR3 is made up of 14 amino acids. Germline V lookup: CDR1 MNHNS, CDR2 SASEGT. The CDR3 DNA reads TGTGCCAGCAGTGTCCGGGACAGGGCGGAAAAACTGTTTTTT. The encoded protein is CASSVRDRAEKLFF.

The CDR3 DNA sequence: TGTGCCAGTAGTATACTGAATTCACCCCTCCACTTT. This encodes CASSILNSPLHF. The chain combines TRBV19 with TRBJ1-6; D ambiguous. The CDR3 has 12 residues. Germline loops: CDR1 LNHDA, CDR2 SQIVND (reference sequence). The V gene lost 2 bases and the J gene lost 7 bases, with 3 bases spanning the gap.

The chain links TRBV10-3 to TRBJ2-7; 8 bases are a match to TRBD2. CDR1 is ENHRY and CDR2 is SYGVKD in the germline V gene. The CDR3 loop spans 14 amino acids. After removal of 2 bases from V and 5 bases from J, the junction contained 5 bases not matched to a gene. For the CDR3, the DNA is TGTGCCATCAGTGAGGGCAGCGGGAGAAACGAGCAGTACTTC. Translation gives CAISEGSGRNEQYF.

The CDR3 nucleotides read TGTGCCAGCAGTTCCCCGACAGGGAATGAGGATGGCTACACCTTC. Encoded protein: CASSSPTGNEDGYTF. The chain employs TRBV6-5 and TRBJ1-2, with 7 bases aligning to TRBD1. V gave up 4 bases and J gave up 6 bases; unmatched junction bases: 11. The CDR3 is made up of 15 amino acids. Germline CDR1 and CDR2: MNHEY and SVGAGI.

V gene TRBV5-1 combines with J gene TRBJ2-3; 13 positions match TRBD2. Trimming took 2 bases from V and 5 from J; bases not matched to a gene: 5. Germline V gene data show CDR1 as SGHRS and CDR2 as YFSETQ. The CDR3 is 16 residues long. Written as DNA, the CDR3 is TGCGCCAGCAGCTTCCAAAGGACTAGCGGGAGAGATACGCAGTATTTT. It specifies CASSFQRTSGRDTQYF.

The CDR3: CASSGGKTSSWGKPQHF. For the CDR3, the DNA is TGTGCCAGCAGTGGGGGGAAGACATCCTCTTGGGGGAAGCCCCAGCATTTT. The chain recombines TRBV6-1 with TRBJ1-5; a weak D match, TRBD1 (5 bases). The CDR3 consists of 17 residues. CDR1 is MNHNS, CDR2 SASEGT, per germline. V was trimmed by 4 bases and J by 8 bases, leaving 24 bases between them.

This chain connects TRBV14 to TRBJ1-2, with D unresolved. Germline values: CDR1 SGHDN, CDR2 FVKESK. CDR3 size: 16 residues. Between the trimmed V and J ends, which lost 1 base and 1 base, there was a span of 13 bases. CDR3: CASSQGVESFNYGYTF. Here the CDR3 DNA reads TGTGCCAGCAGCCAAGGGGTAGAAAGCTTTAACTATGGCTACACCTTC.